The clone carrying this TCR beta chain was detected ten times or more. Germline is not matched at one junction end, which may reflect a read error. One entry per CDR3 protein, called by TCRdb with MiXCR from the 5' RACE reads. The data hold 150,000 to 200,000 distinct CDR3 sequences, with roughly 13% observed a single time. The record originates from a study of CD8 T cells in ankylosing spondylitis. The CDR3 is 13 amino acids. This rearrangement joins TRBV12-3 or TRBV12-4 to TRBJ1-1; D is unresolved. The TCR sequence derives from a male donor with ankylosing spondylitis or in good health (not recorded which). Material for sequencing was blood, either unsorted or a sorted T cell fraction (not recorded which). In nucleotides, the CDR3 is TGTGCCAGCAGCTTAGGTATGAACACTGAAGCTTTCTTT. It translates to CASSLGMNTEAFF.